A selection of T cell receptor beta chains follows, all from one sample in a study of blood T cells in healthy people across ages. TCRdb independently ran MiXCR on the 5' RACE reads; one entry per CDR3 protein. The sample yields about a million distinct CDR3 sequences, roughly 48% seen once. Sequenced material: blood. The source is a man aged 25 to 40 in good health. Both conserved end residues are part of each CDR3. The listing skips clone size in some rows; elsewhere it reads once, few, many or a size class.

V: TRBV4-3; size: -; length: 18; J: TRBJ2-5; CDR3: CASSQELGLAGGPGGQYF
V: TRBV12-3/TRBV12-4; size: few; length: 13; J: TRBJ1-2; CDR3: CASSPTIDFGYTF
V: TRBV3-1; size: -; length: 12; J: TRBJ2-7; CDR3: CASSQLQGGQYF
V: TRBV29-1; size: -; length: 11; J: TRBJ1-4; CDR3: CSVPAAGKLFF
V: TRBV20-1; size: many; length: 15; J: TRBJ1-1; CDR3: CSARDLRQGFTEAFF
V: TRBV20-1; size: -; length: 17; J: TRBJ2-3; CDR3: CSARDRLAGGGYDTQYF
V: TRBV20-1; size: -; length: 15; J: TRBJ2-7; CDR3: CSARRATGDFYEQYF
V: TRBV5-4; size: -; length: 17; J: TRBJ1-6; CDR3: CASSGGTSGTYNSPLHF
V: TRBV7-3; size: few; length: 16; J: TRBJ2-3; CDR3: CASSPKTSPITDTQYF
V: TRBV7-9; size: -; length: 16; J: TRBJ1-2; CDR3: CASSLDLGTGDYGYTF
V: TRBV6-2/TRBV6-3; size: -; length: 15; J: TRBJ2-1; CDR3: CASSSAGGRYNEQFF
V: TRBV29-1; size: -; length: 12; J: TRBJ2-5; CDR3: CSGTAALETQYF
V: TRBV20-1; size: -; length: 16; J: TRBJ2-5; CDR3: CSARPVSSLIKETQYF
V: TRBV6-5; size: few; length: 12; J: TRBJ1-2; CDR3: CASSPNRGGYTF
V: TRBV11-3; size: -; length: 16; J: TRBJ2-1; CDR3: CASSTHSGGPDNEQFF
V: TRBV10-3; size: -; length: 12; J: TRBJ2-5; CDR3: CTISVQQETQYF
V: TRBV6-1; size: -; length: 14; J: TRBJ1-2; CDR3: CASSSDSNSYGYTF
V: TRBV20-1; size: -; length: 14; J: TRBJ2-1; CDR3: CSALGLAGGHEQFF
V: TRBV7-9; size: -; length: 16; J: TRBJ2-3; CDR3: CASSYPRGANTDTQYF
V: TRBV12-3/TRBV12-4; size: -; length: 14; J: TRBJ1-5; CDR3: CASSFQQSRQPQHF
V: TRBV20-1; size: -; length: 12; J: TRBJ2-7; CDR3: CSAPRLSYEQYF